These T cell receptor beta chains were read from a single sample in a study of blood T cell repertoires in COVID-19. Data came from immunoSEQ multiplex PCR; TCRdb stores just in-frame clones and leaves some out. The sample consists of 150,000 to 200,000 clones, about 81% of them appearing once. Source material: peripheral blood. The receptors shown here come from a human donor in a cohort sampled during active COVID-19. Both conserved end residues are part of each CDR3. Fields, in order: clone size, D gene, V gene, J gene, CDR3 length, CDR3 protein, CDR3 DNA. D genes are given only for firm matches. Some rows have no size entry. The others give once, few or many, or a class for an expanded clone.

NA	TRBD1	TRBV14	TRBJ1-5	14	CASSQAGGLEPQHF	TGTGCCAGCAGCCAAGCAGGGGGTCTTGAGCCCCAGCATTTT
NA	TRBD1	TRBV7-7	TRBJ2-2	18	CASSSNQQGQGATGELFF	TGTGCTAGCAGCTCCAACCAACAGGGACAGGGGGCAACCGGGGAGCTGTTTTTT
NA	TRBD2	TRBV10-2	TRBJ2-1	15	CASSDLAGVNNEQFF	TGCGCCAGCAGTGATCTAGCGGGGGTGAACAATGAGCAGTTCTTC
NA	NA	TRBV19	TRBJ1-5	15	CASSILGRLNQPQHF	TGTGCCAGTAGTATCCTCGGTAGACTCAATCAGCCCCAGCATTTT
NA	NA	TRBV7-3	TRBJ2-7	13	CASSQYRANEQYF	TGTGCCAGCAGCCAATACAGGGCCAACGAGCAGTACTTC
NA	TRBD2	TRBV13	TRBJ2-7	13	CASSFASSGEQYF	TGTGCCAGCAGCTTTGCGTCTAGCGGTGAGCAGTACTTC
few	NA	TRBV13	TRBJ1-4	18	CASSLRRRSSTTNEKLFF	TGTGCCAGCAGCTTAAGGCGGCGCAGCTCTACAACTAATGAAAAACTGTTTTTT
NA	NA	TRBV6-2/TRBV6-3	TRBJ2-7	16	CASSLLGPGQHYEQYF	TGTGCCAGCAGTCTACTTGGTCCGGGACAACACTACGAGCAGTACTTC
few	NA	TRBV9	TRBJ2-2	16	CASSPMARENTGELFF	TGTGCCAGCAGCCCGATGGCGCGGGAGAACACCGGGGAGCTGTTTTTT
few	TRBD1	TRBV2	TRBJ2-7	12	CASSEGDSGVDF	TGTGCCAGCAGTGAAGGGGACAGCGGAGTGGACTTC
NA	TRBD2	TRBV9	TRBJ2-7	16	CASSVGQTSGFYEQYF	TGTGCCAGCAGCGTAGGTCAGACTAGCGGGTTCTACGAGCAGTACTTC
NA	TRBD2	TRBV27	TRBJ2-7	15	CASSPRLAGGSEQYF	TGTGCCAGCAGTCCGCGACTAGCGGGAGGGTCCGAGCAGTACTTC
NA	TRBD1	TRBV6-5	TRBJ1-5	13	CASRTGGRQPQHF	TGTGCCAGCAGGACAGGGGGAAGGCAGCCCCAGCATTTT
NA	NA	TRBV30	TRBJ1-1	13	CAWSVDQGTEAFF	TGTGCCTGGAGTGTTGATCAGGGCACTGAAGCTTTCTTT
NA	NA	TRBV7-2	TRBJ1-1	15	CASSLAWLGDTEAFF	TGTGCCAGCAGCTTAGCATGGCTCGGGGATACTGAAGCTTTCTTT
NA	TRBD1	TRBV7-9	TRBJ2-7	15	CASSFPGQGFYEQYF	TGTGCCAGCAGCTTCCCGGGACAGGGATTCTACGAGCAGTACTTC
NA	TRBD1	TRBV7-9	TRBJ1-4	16	CASSSNRGATNEKLFF	TGTGCCAGCAGCTCCAACAGGGGAGCAACTAATGAAAAACTGTTTTTT
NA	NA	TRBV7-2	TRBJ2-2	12	CASSLRYGELFF	TGTGCCAGCAGCTTACGTTACGGGGAGCTGTTTTTT
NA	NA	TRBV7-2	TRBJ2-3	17	CASSFEVGTRSTDTQYF	TGTGCCAGCAGCTTTGAAGTCGGGACTCGAAGCACAGATACGCAGTATTTT
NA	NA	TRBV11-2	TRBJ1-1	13	CASSLREVAEAFF	TGTGCCAGCAGCTTGAGGGAGGTGGCTGAAGCTTTCTTT
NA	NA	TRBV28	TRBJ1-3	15	CASSPLKEFGNTIYF	TGTGCCAGCAGTCCACTAAAGGAATTTGGAAACACCATATATTTT
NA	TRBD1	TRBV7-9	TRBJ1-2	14	CASSLSLTGHGYTF	TGTGCCAGCAGCTTATCTTTGACAGGGCATGGCTACACCTTC
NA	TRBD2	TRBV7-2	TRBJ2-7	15	CASSFITGLEGEQYF	TGTGCCAGCAGCTTCATAACGGGACTAGAAGGGGAGCAGTACTTC
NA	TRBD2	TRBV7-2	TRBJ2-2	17	CASSSVTSGGVTGELFF	TGTGCCAGCAGCTCCGTGACTAGCGGGGGGGTCACCGGGGAGCTGTTTTTT
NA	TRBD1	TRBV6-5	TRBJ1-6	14	CASSPDRVYSPLHF	TGTGCCAGCAGCCCGGACAGGGTATATTCACCCCTCCACTTT
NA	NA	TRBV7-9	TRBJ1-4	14	CASSLRSTNEKLFF	TGTGCCAGCAGCTTACGGTCGACTAATGAAAAACTGTTTTTT
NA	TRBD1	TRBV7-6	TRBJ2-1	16	CASSSIRGQELNEQFF	TGTGCCAGCAGCAGTATCCGGGGACAGGAATTGAATGAGCAGTTCTTC
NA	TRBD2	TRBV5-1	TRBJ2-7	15	CASSFRLAGGSEQYF	TGCGCCAGCAGCTTTCGACTAGCGGGAGGGAGTGAGCAGTACTTC
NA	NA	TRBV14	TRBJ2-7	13	CASSQDRGYEQYF	TGTGCCAGCAGCCAAGATCGGGGCTACGAGCAGTACTTC
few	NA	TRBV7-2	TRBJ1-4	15	CASSLVVGVGEKLFF	TGTGCCAGCAGCTTAGTGGTGGGTGTGGGCGAAAAACTGTTTTTT
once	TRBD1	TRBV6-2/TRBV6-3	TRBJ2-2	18	CASSYSRQDRSNTGELFF	TGTGCCAGCAGTTACTCGAGACAGGACAGGTCAAACACCGGGGAGCTGTTTTTT
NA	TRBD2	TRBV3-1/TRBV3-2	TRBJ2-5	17	CASSQAGTSGVQETQYF	TGTGCCAGCAGCCAAGCGGGCACTAGCGGGGTTCAAGAGACCCAGTACTTC
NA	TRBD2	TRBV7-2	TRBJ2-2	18	CASSLGWTSGRSTGELFF	TGTGCCAGCAGCTTAGGATGGACTAGCGGGAGGAGCACCGGGGAGCTGTTTTTT
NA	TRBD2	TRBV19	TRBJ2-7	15	CATSLRTSGTYEQYF	TGTGCCACCTCCCTGCGGACTAGCGGGACCTACGAGCAGTACTTC
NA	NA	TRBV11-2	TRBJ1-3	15	CASSLGSFSGNTIYF	TGTGCCAGCAGCTTAGGGAGCTTCTCTGGAAACACCATATATTTT
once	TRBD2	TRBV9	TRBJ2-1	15	CASSVDPSGGNEQFF	TGTGCCAGCAGCGTAGACCCTAGCGGGGGAAATGAGCAGTTCTTC
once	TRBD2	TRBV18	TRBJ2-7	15	CASSQGLAGVNEQYF	TGTGCCAGCTCACAGGGACTAGCGGGAGTTAACGAGCAGTACTTC
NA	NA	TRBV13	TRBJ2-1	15	CASSFGTGSYNEQFF	TGTGCCAGCAGCTTCGGGACTGGCTCCTACAATGAGCAGTTCTTC
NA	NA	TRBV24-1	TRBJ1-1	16	CATMGQGSRSNTEAFF	TGTGCCACCATGGGTCAGGGAAGTAGGTCGAACACTGAAGCTTTCTTT
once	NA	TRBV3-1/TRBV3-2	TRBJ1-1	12	CASSLLNTEAFF	TGTGCCAGCAGCCTCCTCAACACTGAAGCTTTCTTT
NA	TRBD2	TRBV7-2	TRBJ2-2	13	CAGGIAGDGELFF	TGTGCCGGTGGTATAGCGGGAGACGGGGAGCTGTTTTTT
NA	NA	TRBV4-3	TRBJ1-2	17	CASSQDMSTGRDYGYTF	TGCGCCAGCAGCCAAGATATGTCGACAGGCCGGGACTATGGCTACACCTTC
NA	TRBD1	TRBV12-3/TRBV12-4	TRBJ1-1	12	CASSQDREIAFF	TGTGCCAGCAGCCAAGACAGGGAAATAGCTTTCTTT
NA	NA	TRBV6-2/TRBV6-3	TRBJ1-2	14	CASSLDSAEDGYTF	TGTGCCAGCAGTCTAGACAGCGCCGAGGATGGCTACACCTTC
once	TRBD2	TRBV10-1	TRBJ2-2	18	CASSDTGTSGPNTGELFF	TGCGCCAGCAGTGATACCGGGACTAGCGGACCGAACACCGGGGAGCTGTTTTTT
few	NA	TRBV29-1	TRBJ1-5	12	CSVEDPGSGQHF	TGCAGCGTTGAAGACCCCGGTTCAGGCCAGCATTTT
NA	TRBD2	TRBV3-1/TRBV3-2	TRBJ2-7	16	CASSRTSGPSSYEQYF	TGTGCCAGCAGCCGTACTAGCGGGCCGAGCTCCTACGAGCAGTACTTC
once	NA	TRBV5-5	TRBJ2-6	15	CASSFGSSGANVLTF	TGTGCCAGCAGCTTTGGTAGCTCTGGGGCCAACGTCCTGACTTTC
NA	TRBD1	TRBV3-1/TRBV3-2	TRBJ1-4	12	CASSQDRGKLFF	TGTGCCAGCAGCCAGGACAGGGGTAAACTGTTTTTT
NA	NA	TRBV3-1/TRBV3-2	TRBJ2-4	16	CASSGGGVLAKNIQYF	TGTGCCAGCAGCGGAGGGGGGGTACTAGCCAAAAACATTCAGTACTTC
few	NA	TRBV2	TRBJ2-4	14	CASSPGGAKNIQYF	TGTGCCAGCAGTCCCGGGGGAGCCAAAAACATTCAGTACTTC
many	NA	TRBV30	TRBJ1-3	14	CAWGYPGHGNTIYF	TGTGCCTGGGGTTACCCGGGACACGGAAACACCATATATTTT
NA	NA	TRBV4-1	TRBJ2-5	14	CASSQDPGVETQYF	TGCGCCAGCAGCCAAGATCCAGGGGTTGAGACCCAGTACTTC
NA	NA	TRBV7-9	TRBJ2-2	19	CASSSRPGSLPPRAGELFF	TGTGCCAGCAGCTCACGGCCCGGGAGCCTACCTCCGAGAGCCGGGGAGCTGTTTTTT
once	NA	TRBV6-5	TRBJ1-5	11	CASSQNQPQHF	TGTGCCAGCAGCCAGAATCAGCCCCAGCATTTT
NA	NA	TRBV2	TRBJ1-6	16	CASSADRTEKNSPLHF	TGTGCCAGCAGTGCCGACCGGACTGAGAAAAATTCACCCCTCCACTTT
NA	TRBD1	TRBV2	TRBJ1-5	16	CASSPGGSRGNQPQHF	TGTGCCAGCAGCCCAGGGGGGAGTAGGGGCAATCAGCCCCAGCATTTT
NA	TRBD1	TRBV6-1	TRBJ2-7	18	CASSGALGWGQGPPEQYF	TGTGCCAGCAGTGGGGCTTTAGGATGGGGACAGGGGCCTCCCGAGCAGTACTTC
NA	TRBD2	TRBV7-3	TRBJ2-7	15	CASSLHPGGAYEQYF	TGTGCCAGCAGCCTACACCCGGGGGGAGCCTACGAGCAGTACTTC
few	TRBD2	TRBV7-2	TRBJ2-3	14	CASSTGLAKDTQYF	TGTGCCAGCAGCACTGGACTAGCGAAGGATACGCAGTATTTT